This T cell receptor beta chain derives from a study of graft-versus-host responses after intestinal transplantation. For the study at large: Recipients got multivisceral, liver-intestinal, or isolated intestinal transplants.

This table comes from immunoSEQ multiplex PCR, and its TCRdb copy is limited to in-frame clones, with some not included. This sample carries 96,000 or so clones, roughly 90% of them seen once, and the ten largest clones take roughly 0.15%. CDR1 LGHNA and CDR2 YSLEER come from the germline V gene. With V trimmed by 1 base and J by 3 bases, 4 bases remained unmatched. CDR3 size: 15 residues. Study-wide results and limits: Across patients carrying graft-donor T cell macrochimerism, allografts held high graft-versus-host to host-versus-graft clonal ratios. Recipient bone marrow held GvH clones, some seen earlier in ileum or blood. Declining HvG levels early post-transplant were linked to peak circulating GvH clone levels.

Of note for this clone: Its antigen is not identified.

The sequencing used unstimulated CD4+ T cells sorted from spleen or lymph node cells, collected before intestinal transplant. This clonotype originated in a human donor who received an intestinal transplant. This chain links TRBV4-3 with TRBJ2-7; 9 bases line up with TRBD1. Here the CDR3 DNA reads TGCGCCAGCAGCCAAGCCCGACAGGGGGTCTACGAGCAGTACTTC. Translating gives CASSQARQGVYEQYF.